This is a list of T cell receptor beta chains from one sample in a study of cytomegalovirus exposure and HLA in healthy donors. Method: immunoSEQ multiplex PCR; TCRdb's copy keeps in-frame clones and lacks some. The sample lists some 83,000 clones, approximately 93% occurring once. The sequenced sample consisted of PBMCs. These receptors originate from a woman younger than 35 in good health and CMV-seropositive. CDR3s leave out the opening cysteine and the closing phenylalanine or tryptophan. Fields, in order: V gene, J gene, CDR3 protein.

v_gene: TRBV28
j_gene: TRBJ1-3
CDR3aa: ASSPWDSSGNTIY

v_gene: TRBV4-1
j_gene: TRBJ2-4
CDR3aa: ASSHPGGAKNIQY

v_gene: TRBV6-1
j_gene: TRBJ2-1
CDR3aa: ASSAGTSGSSEQF

v_gene: TRBV19
j_gene: TRBJ2-3
CDR3aa: ASSISGETQY

v_gene: TRBV18
j_gene: TRBJ1-5
CDR3aa: ASSPLVDQPQH

v_gene: TRBV9
j_gene: TRBJ1-2
CDR3aa: ASSVDRSGAHNYGYT

v_gene: TRBV29-1
j_gene: TRBJ2-7
CDR3aa: SVDPDRDGSYEQY

v_gene: TRBV5-1
j_gene: TRBJ1-4
CDR3aa: ASSLGYGGSGATNEKLF

v_gene: TRBV15
j_gene: TRBJ2-5
CDR3aa: ATSRERGAERGETQY

v_gene: TRBV27
j_gene: TRBJ2-2
CDR3aa: ASSLRGWAENTGELF

v_gene: TRBV11-1
j_gene: TRBJ2-5
CDR3aa: ASSMGQGLIQETQY

v_gene: TRBV2
j_gene: TRBJ2-5
CDR3aa: ASRRTLTSGGAETQY

v_gene: TRBV4-1
j_gene: TRBJ2-1
CDR3aa: ASSRSPGTSGRNEQF

v_gene: TRBV7-8
j_gene: TRBJ2-1
CDR3aa: ASSLRWSGEAYNEQF

v_gene: TRBV6-1
j_gene: TRBJ1-2
CDR3aa: ASSEDRGGPNYGYT

v_gene: TRBV10-2
j_gene: TRBJ2-7
CDR3aa: ASRVSGKGEQY

v_gene: TRBV29-1
j_gene: TRBJ2-7
CDR3aa: SVDSGSSYEQY

v_gene: TRBV5-1
j_gene: TRBJ2-2
CDR3aa: ASSLGQIPNTGELF

v_gene: TRBV5-1
j_gene: TRBJ1-4
CDR3aa: ASSEGIVGEKLF

v_gene: TRBV28
j_gene: TRBJ2-7
CDR3aa: ASTRSDRSTYEQY

v_gene: TRBV2
j_gene: TRBJ1-1
CDR3aa: ASSEWTEDSEAF

v_gene: TRBV5-4
j_gene: TRBJ2-1
CDR3aa: ASSFPGLLGNEQF

v_gene: TRBV28
j_gene: TRBJ2-2
CDR3aa: ASSLPSPRGSGELF

v_gene: TRBV7-3
j_gene: TRBJ2-7
CDR3aa: ASSPQGGSSYEQY

v_gene: TRBV7-8
j_gene: TRBJ1-5
CDR3aa: ASTRTAWSPNQPQH

v_gene: TRBV28
j_gene: TRBJ1-2
CDR3aa: ASSSFYDRGSNYGYT

v_gene: TRBV28
j_gene: TRBJ1-2
CDR3aa: ALSGQGGDGYT

v_gene: TRBV19
j_gene: TRBJ2-3
CDR3aa: ASSIGTGEDTDTQY

v_gene: TRBV5-6
j_gene: TRBJ2-1
CDR3aa: ASSLGQGGFLNEQF

v_gene: TRBV7-6
j_gene: TRBJ2-7
CDR3aa: ASSLEHELPYEQY

v_gene: TRBV2
j_gene: TRBJ2-7
CDR3aa: ASSPTGGKGSEQY

v_gene: TRBV6-5
j_gene: TRBJ1-2
CDR3aa: ASSYSLMGATYGYT

v_gene: TRBV11-2
j_gene: TRBJ2-3
CDR3aa: ASSLANPRGDTQY

v_gene: TRBV28
j_gene: TRBJ2-4
CDR3aa: ASSLPKNIRY

v_gene: TRBV11-3
j_gene: TRBJ2-1
CDR3aa: ASSLIGTLSYNEQF

v_gene: TRBV6-6
j_gene: TRBJ1-1
CDR3aa: ASSPRGGGEAF

v_gene: TRBV7-2
j_gene: TRBJ2-7
CDR3aa: ASAHSPAYEQY

v_gene: TRBV27
j_gene: TRBJ1-1
CDR3aa: ASSLTDRRTEAF

v_gene: TRBV7-2
j_gene: TRBJ2-2
CDR3aa: ASSPILTGLGGELF

v_gene: TRBV19
j_gene: TRBJ2-3
CDR3aa: ASSIDPRRDLTDTQY

v_gene: TRBV28
j_gene: TRBJ1-5
CDR3aa: ASQTYGQGLSNQPQH

v_gene: TRBV5-1
j_gene: TRBJ2-7
CDR3aa: ASSSAGDSYEQY

v_gene: TRBV5-1
j_gene: TRBJ2-1
CDR3aa: ASSPILAGGRREQF

v_gene: TRBV5-1
j_gene: TRBJ2-6
CDR3aa: ASSLAGRATSGANVLT

v_gene: TRBV5-4
j_gene: TRBJ2-3
CDR3aa: ASSLVSTPDTQY

v_gene: TRBV6-5
j_gene: TRBJ2-1
CDR3aa: ASSWDTGNEQF

v_gene: TRBV6-1
j_gene: TRBJ1-1
CDR3aa: ASSPQLNTEAF

v_gene: TRBV7-3
j_gene: TRBJ2-3
CDR3aa: ASSLIGSGTDTQY

v_gene: TRBV6-1
j_gene: TRBJ2-7
CDR3aa: ASSEGGHTYEQY

v_gene: TRBV5-5
j_gene: TRBJ1-3
CDR3aa: ASSSKQGSGNTIY

v_gene: TRBV4-1
j_gene: TRBJ1-2
CDR3aa: ASSKTLPTDGYT

v_gene: TRBV6-1
j_gene: TRBJ2-7
CDR3aa: ASSELSRGYEQY

v_gene: TRBV5-1
j_gene: TRBJ1-3
CDR3aa: ASSLDPPSLGNTIY